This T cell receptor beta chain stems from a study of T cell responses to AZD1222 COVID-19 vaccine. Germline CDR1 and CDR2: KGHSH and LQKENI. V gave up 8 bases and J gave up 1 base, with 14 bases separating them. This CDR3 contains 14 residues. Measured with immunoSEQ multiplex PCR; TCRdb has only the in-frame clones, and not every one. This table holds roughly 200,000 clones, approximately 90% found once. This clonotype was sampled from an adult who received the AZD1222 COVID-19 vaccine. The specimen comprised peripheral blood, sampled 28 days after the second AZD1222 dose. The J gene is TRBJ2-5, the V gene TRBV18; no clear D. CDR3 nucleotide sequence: TGTGCCAGCCATATGGTGGCCTTCCAAGAGACCCAGTACTTC. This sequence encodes CASHMVAFQETQYF.